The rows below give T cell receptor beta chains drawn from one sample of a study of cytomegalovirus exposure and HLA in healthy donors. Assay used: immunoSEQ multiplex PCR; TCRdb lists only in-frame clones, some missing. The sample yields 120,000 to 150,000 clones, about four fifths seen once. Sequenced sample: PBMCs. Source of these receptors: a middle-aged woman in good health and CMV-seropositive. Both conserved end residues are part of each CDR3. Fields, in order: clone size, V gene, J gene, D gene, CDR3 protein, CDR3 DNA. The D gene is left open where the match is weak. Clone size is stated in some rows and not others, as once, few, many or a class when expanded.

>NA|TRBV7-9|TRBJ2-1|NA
CASSLVTSYNEQFF
TGTGCCAGCAGCTTAGTCACTAGCTACAATGAGCAGTTCTTC
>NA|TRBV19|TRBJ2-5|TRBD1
CASRKRGGQGKETQYF
TGTGCCAGTAGAAAAAGAGGGGGACAGGGAAAAGAGACCCAGTACTTC
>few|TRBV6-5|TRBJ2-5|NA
CASSLLGLGETQYF
TGTGCCAGCAGCCTACTAGGTCTAGGAGAGACCCAGTACTTC
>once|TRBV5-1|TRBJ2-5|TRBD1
CASSLEGQGVETQYF
TGCGCCAGCAGCTTGGAGGGACAGGGGGTCGAGACCCAGTACTTC
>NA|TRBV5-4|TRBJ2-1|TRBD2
CASSFGASGRQEQFF
TGTGCCAGCAGCTTTGGGGCTAGCGGGAGACAGGAGCAGTTCTTC
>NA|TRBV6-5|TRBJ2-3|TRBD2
CASSRLAGRTDTQYF
TGTGCCAGCAGTAGGCTAGCGGGACGCACAGATACGCAGTATTTT
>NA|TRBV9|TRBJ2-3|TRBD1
CASSRNAGGTDTQYF
TGTGCCAGCAGCCGGAACGCAGGGGGAACAGATACGCAGTATTTT
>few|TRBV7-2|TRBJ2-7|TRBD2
CASSFGLAGEYEQYF
TGTGCCAGCAGCTTCGGACTAGCGGGAGAGTACGAGCAGTACTTC
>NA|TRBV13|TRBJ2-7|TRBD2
CASSPGLADSYEQYF
TGTGCCAGCAGCCCAGGACTAGCGGACTCCTACGAGCAGTACTTC
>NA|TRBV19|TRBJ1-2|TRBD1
CASNGTGSNYGYTF
TGTGCCAGTAATGGGACAGGGAGTAACTATGGCTACACCTTC
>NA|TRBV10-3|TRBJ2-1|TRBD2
CAISESSLAGYNEQFF
TGTGCCATCAGTGAGTCGAGCCTAGCGGGTTACAATGAGCAGTTCTTC
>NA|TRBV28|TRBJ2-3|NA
CASTSPAVDTDTQYF
TGTGCCAGCACCTCCCCAGCGGTTGACACAGATACGCAGTATTTT
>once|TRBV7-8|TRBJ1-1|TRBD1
CASSLVVLWDRGPMNTEAFF
TGTGCCAGCAGCTTAGTTGTATTGTGGGACAGGGGCCCCATGAACACTGAAGCTTTCTTT
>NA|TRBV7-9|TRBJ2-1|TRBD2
CASSPSGRARNEQFF
TGTGCCAGCAGCCCTTCCGGGAGGGCCCGGAATGAGCAGTTCTTC
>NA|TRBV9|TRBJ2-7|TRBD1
CASSPRTGSYEQYF
TGTGCCAGCAGCCCCCGGACAGGGTCCTACGAGCAGTACTTC
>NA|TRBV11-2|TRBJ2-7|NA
CASSLMLSSYEQYF
TGTGCCAGCAGCTTAATGCTTAGCTCCTACGAGCAGTACTTC
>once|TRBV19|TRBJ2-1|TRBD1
CASRMDRGSYNEQFF
TGTGCCAGTAGAATGGACAGGGGCTCCTACAATGAGCAGTTCTTC
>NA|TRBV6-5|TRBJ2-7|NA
CASSWGPRGGGYEQYF
TGTGCCAGCAGTTGGGGTCCTCGCGGCGGAGGCTACGAGCAGTACTTC
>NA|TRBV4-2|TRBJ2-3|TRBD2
CASSQEPSGSTDTQYF
TGTGCCAGCAGCCAAGAGCCTAGCGGGAGTACAGATACGCAGTATTTT
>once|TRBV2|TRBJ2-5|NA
CASSLQGIGETQYF
TGTGCCAGCAGCCTACAGGGAATCGGAGAGACCCAGTACTTC
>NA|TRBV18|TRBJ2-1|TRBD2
CASSPPGRAVNEQFF
TGTGCCAGCTCCCCTCCCGGGAGGGCCGTGAATGAGCAGTTCTTC
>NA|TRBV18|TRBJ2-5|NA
CASSPGGETQYF
TGTGCCAGCTCACCGGGGGGAGAGACCCAGTACTTC
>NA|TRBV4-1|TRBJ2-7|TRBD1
CASSGTGVDYEQYF
TGCGCCAGCAGCGGGACAGGGGTGGACTACGAGCAGTACTTC
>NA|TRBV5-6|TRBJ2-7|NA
CASSQAWGLGEQYF
TGTGCCAGCAGCCAAGCATGGGGCCTCGGCGAGCAGTACTTC
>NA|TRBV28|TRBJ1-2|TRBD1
CLSGTGGADYGYTF
TGTCTCTCCGGGACAGGGGGCGCTGACTATGGCTACACCTTC
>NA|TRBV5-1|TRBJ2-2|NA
CASSLIGLASAGELFF
TGCGCCAGCAGCTTAATCGGGCTAGCGAGCGCCGGGGAGCTGTTTTTT
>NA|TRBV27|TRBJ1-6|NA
CASSWAGRSPLHF
TGTGCCAGCAGTTGGGCAGGGCGGTCACCCCTCCACTTT
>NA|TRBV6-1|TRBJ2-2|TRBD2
CASRLAGVVGELFF
TGTGCCAGCAGACTAGCGGGAGTTGTCGGGGAGCTGTTTTTT
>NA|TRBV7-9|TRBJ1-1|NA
CASSLTELAEAFF
TGTGCCAGCAGCTTAACAGAACTGGCTGAAGCTTTCTTT
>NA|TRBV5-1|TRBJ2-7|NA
CASSLRGSNSYEQYF
TGCGCCAGCAGCTTGCGGGGGAGTAACTCCTACGAGCAGTACTTC
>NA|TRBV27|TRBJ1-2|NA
CASKRDNGPYGYTF
TGTGCCAGCAAAAGGGACAACGGTCCCTATGGCTACACCTTC
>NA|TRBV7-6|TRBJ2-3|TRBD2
CASGTEREWGTDTQYF
TGTGCCAGCGGGACCGAGCGGGAGTGGGGAACAGATACGCAGTATTTT
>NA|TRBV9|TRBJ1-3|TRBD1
CASSVSQGAFSGNTIYF
TGTGCCAGCAGCGTATCACAGGGGGCCTTCTCTGGAAACACCATATATTTT
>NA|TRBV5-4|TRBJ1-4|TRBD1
CASSLPGTGAEKLFF
TGTGCCAGCAGCCTACCCGGGACAGGGGCCGAAAAACTGTTTTTT
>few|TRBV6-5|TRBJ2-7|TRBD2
CASSYALAGVGYEQYF
TGTGCCAGCAGTTACGCATTAGCGGGAGTCGGGTACGAGCAGTACTTC
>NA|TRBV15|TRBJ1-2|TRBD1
CATSKDGQGGSLGYGYTF
TGTGCCACCAGCAAAGATGGACAGGGAGGGAGCCTAGGCTATGGCTACACCTTC
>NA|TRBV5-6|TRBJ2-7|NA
CASSLGWDTSYEQYF
TGTGCCAGCAGCTTGGGTTGGGACACCAGTTACGAGCAGTACTTC
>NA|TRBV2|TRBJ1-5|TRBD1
CASTVDFTGGQPQHF
TGTGCCAGCACCGTAGATTTTACAGGGGGCCAGCCCCAGCATTTT
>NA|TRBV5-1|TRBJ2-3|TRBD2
CASSSGTSGGDTQYF
TGCGCCAGCAGCTCGGGGACTAGCGGGGGGGATACGCAGTATTTT
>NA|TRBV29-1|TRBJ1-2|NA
CSVLTGLGYTF
TGCAGCGTGCTTACAGGGCTTGGCTACACCTTC
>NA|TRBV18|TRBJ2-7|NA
CASSPPEGPWEQYF
TGTGCCAGCTCACCCCCGGAGGGCCCTTGGGAGCAGTACTTC
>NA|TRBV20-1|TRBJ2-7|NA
CSAGHSYEQYF
TGCAGTGCGGGACATTCCTACGAGCAGTACTTC
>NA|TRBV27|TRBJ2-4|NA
CASSFRDIQYF
TGTGCCAGCAGTTTTCGGGACATTCAGTACTTC
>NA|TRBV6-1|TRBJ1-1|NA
CASSEGTAMNTEAFF
TGTGCCAGCAGTGAAGGAACAGCCATGAACACTGAAGCTTTCTTT
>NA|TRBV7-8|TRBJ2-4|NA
CASSLGPINIQYF
TGTGCCAGCAGCTTAGGGCCGATAAACATTCAGTACTTC
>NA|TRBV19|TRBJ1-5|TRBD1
CASSLRQGAYSNQPQHF
TGTGCCAGTAGTCTGCGACAGGGGGCGTATAGCAATCAGCCCCAGCATTTT
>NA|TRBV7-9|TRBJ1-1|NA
CSSSLDGNTEAFF
TGTTCCAGCAGCTTAGACGGGAACACTGAAGCTTTCTTT
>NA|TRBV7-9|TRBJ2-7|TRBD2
CASSLVAGDKFEQYF
TGTGCCAGCAGCTTAGTAGCGGGTGATAAGTTCGAGCAGTACTTC
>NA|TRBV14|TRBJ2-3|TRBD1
CASSQEYLTGSTDTQYF
TGTGCCAGCAGCCAAGAATATCTGACAGGGAGCACAGATACGCAGTATTTT
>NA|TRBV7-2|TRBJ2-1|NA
CASSLESGFYNEQFF
TGTGCCAGCAGCTTAGAATCGGGATTCTACAATGAGCAGTTCTTC
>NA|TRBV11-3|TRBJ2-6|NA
CASTNGGANVLTF
TGTGCCAGCACCAACGGTGGGGCCAACGTCCTGACTTTC
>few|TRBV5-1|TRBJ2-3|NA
CASRLTGSTDTQYF
TGCGCCAGCAGGCTTACAGGGAGCACAGATACGCAGTATTTT
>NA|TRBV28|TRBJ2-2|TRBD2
CASTFMGTRKNTGELFF
TGTGCCAGCACCTTCATGGGGACTAGGAAGAACACCGGGGAGCTGTTTTTT